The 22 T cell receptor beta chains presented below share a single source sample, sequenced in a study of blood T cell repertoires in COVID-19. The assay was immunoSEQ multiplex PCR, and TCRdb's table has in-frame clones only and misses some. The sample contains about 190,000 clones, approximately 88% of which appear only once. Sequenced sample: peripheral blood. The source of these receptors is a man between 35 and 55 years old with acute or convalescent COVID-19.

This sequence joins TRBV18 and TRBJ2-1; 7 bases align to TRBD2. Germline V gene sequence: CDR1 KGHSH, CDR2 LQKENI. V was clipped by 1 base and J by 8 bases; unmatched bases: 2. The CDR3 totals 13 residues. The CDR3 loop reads CASSPRGGDEQFF. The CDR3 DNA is TGTGCCAGCTCACCACGGGGGGGGGATGAGCAGTTCTTC.

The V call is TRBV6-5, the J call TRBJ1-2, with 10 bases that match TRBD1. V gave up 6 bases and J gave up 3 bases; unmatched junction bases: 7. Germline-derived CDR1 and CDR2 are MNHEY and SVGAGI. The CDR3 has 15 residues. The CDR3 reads CASSPTGQGYYGYTF. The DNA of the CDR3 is TGTGCCAGCAGCCCCACGGGACAGGGGTACTATGGCTACACCTTC.

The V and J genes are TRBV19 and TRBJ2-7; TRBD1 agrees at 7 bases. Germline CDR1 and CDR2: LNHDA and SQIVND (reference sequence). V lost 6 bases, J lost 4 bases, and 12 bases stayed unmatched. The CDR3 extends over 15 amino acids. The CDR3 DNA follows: TGTGCCAGTAGCGAATACACAGGGGTTTTTTACGAGCAGTACTTC. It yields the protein CASSEYTGVFYEQYF.

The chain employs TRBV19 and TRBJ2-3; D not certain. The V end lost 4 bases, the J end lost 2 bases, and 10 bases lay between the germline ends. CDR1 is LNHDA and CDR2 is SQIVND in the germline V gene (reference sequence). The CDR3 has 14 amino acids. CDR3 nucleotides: TGTGCCAGTAGTACTGGCGGTTACACAGATACGCAGTATTTT. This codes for CASSTGGYTDTQYF.

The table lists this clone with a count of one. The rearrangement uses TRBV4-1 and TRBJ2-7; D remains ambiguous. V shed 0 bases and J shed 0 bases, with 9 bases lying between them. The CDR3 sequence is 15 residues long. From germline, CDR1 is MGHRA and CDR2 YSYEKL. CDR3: CASSQDVRSSYEQYF. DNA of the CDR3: TGCGCCAGCAGCCAAGATGTGCGATCCTCCTACGAGCAGTACTTC.

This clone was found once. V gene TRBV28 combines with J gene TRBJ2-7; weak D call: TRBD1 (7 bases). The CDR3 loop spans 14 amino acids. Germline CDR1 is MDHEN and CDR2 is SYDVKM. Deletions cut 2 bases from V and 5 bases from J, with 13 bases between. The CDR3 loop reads CASSLGGTENEQYF. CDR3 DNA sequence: TGTGCCAGCAGTTTAGGCGGGACAGAAAACGAGCAGTACTTC.

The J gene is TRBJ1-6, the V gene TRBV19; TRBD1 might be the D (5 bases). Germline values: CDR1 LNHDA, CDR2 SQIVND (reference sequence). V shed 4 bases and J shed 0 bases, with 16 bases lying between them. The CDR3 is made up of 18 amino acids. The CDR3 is CASSTLDNLSSYNSPLHF. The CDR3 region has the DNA TGTGCCAGTAGTACCTTGGACAATCTTAGCTCCTATAATTCACCCCTCCACTTT.

CDR3 residues: CASSIAADNYEQYF. The CDR3 coding sequence is TGTGCCAGTAGTATAGCCGCGGATAACTACGAGCAGTACTTC. The chain combines TRBV19 with TRBJ2-7; D gene ambiguous. Trimming removed 1 base at V and 3 bases at J, with 10 bases between. This CDR3 is 14 amino acids long. CDR1 and CDR2 from the germline V gene are LNHDA and SQIVND (reference sequence).

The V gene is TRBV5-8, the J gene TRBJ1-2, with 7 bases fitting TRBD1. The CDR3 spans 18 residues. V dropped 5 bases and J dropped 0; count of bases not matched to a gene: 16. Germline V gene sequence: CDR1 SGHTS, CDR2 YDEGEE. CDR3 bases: TGTGCCAGCAGAAAGAAAAAAAGACAGGGTATAGCTAACTATGGCTACACCTTC. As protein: CASRKKKRQGIANYGYTF.

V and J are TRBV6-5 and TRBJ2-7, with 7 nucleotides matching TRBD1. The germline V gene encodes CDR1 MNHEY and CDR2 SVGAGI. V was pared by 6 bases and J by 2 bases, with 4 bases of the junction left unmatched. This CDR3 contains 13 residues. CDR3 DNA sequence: TGTGCCAGCAGCCTGGGACAGACCTACGAGCAGTACTTC. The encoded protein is CASSLGQTYEQYF.

The CDR3 nucleotides read TGTGCCAGCAGTTACCGGGCTAGCAAGCAGTTCTTC. Residues: CASSYRASKQFF. J is TRBJ2-1 and V is TRBV6-5; D might be TRBD2 (5 bases). V dropped 2 bases and J dropped 11 bases, with 10 bases sitting between them. CDR1 and CDR2 (germline): MNHEY, SVGAGI. The CDR3 is 12 residues long.

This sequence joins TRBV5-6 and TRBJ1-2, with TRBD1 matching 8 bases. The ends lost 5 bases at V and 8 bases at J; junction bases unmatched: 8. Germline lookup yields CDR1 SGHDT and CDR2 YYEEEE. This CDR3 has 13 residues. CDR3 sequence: CASSPTGVSGYTF. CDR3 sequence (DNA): TGTGCCAGCAGTCCGACAGGGGTCTCAGGCTACACCTTC.

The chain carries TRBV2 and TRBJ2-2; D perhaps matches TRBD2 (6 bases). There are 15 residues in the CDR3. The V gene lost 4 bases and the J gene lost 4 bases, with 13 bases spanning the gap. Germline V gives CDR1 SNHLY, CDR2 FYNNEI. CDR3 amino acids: CASSGSAGSTGELFF. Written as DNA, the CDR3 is TGTGCCAGCAGTGGAAGTGCGGGGAGCACCGGGGAGCTGTTTTTT.

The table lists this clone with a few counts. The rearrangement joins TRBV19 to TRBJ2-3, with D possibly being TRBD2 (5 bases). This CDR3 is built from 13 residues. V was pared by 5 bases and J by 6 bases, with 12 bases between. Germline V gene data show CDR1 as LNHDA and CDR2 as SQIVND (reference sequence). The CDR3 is CASSVGLRDTQYF. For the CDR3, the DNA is TGTGCCAGTAGTGTCGGACTTCGCGATACGCAGTATTTT.

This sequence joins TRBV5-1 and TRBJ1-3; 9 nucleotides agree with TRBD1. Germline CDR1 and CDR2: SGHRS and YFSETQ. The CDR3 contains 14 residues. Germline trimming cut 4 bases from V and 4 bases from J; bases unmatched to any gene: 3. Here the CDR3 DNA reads TGCGCCAGCAGCGCGGGGACAGGGGGAAACACCATATATTTT. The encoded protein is CASSAGTGGNTIYF.

In DNA form, the CDR3 reads TGTGCCAGTAGTGGTACAGGCTCTGGGGCCAACGTCCTGACTTTC. Translation gives CASSGTGSGANVLTF. The rearrangement joins TRBV19 to TRBJ2-6; D might be TRBD1 (5 bases). Germline CDR1 reads LNHDA; CDR2 reads SQIVND (reference sequence). The germline V and J ends were trimmed by 5 bases and 0 bases, with 8 bases remaining between them. This CDR3 comprises 15 residues.

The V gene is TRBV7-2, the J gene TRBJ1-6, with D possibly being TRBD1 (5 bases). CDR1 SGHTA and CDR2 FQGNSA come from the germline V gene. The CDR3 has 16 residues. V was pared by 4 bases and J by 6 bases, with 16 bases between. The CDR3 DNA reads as TGTGCCAGCAGCTCCTCACTACAGGTCTTTAATTCACCCCTCCACTTT. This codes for CASSSSLQVFNSPLHF.

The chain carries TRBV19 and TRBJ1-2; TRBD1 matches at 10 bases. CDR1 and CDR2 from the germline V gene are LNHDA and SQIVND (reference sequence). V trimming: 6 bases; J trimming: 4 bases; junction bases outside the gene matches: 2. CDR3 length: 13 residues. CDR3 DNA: TGTGCCAGTAGACGGACAGGGGGCTATGGCTACACCTTC. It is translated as CASRRTGGYGYTF.

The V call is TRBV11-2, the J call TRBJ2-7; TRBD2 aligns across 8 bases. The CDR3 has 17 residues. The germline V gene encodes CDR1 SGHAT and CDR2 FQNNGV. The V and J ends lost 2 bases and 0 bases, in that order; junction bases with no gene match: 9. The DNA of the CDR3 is TGTGCCAGCAGCTTAACGGCGGGGGGATCCAGCTCCTACGAGCAGTACTTC. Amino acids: CASSLTAGGSSSYEQYF.

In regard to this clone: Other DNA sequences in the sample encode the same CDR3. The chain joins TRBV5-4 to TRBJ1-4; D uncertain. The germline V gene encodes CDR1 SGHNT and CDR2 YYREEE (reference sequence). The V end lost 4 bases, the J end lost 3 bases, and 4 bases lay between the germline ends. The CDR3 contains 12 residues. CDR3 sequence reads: CASSLPNEKLFF. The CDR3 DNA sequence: TGTGCCAGCAGCCTCCCTAATGAAAAACTGTTTTTT. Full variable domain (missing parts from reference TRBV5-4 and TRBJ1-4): ETGVTQSPTHLIKTRGQQVTLRCSSQSGHNTVSWYQQALGQGPQFIFQYYREEENGRGNFPPRFSGLQFPNYSSELNVNALELDDSALYLCASSLPNEKLFFGSGTQLSVL.

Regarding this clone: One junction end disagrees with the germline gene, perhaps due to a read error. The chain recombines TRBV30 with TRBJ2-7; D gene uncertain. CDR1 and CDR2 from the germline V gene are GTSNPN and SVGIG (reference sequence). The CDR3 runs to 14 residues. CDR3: CAWSSTVTPYGQYF. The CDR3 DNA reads TGTGCCTGGAGCTCTACCGTCACCCCTTACGGGCAGTACTTC.

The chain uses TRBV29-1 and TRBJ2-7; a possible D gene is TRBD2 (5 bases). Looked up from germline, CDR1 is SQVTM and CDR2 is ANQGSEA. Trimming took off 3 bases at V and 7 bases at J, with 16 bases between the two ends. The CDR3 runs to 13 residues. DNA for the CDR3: TGCAGCGTTGAGGTACCGGGGATTGGGGAGCAGTACTTC. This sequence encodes CSVEVPGIGEQYF.